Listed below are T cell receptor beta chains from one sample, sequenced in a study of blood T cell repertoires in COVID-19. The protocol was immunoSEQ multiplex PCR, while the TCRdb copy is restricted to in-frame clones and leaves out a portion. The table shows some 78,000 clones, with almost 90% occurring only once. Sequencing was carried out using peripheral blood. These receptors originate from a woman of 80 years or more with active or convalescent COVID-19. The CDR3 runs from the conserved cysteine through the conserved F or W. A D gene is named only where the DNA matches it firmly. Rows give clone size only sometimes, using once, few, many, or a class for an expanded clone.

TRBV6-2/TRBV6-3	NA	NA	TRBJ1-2	CASSYGGDLYGYTF	TGTGCCAGCAGTTATGGAGGAGACCTCTATGGCTACACCTTC
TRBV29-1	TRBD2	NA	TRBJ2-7	CSVEGLAGGPKQYF	TGCAGCGTGGAGGGTCTAGCGGGAGGGCCGAAGCAGTACTTC
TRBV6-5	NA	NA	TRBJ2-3	CASSYSEGTDTQYF	TGTGCCAGCAGTTACTCTGAGGGCACAGATACGCAGTATTTT
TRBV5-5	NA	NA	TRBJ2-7	CASSFQGFYEQYF	TGTGCCAGCAGCTTTCAGGGGTTCTACGAGCAGTACTTC
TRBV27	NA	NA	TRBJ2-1	CASSLKRRGHEQFF	TGTGCCAGCAGTTTAAAGCGCAGGGGCCATGAGCAGTTCTTC
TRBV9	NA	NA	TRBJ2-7	CASSVVLGAEQYF	TGTGCCAGCAGCGTAGTGCTTGGGGCCGAGCAGTACTTC
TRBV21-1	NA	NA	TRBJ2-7	CASSRTGMGEQYF	TGTGCCAGCAGCAGGACAGGGATGGGGGAGCAGTACTTC
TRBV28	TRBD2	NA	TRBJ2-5	CASTTAAGGGETQYF	TGTGCCAGCACAACTGCCGCAGGCGGGGGAGAGACCCAGTACTTC
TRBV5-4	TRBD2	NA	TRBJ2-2	CASSVSGSITGELFF	TGTGCCAGCAGCGTTAGCGGGAGTATCACCGGGGAGCTGTTTTTT
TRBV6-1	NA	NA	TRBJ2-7	CASSEAGVYYEQYF	TGTGCCAGCAGTGAAGCGGGAGTTTATTACGAGCAGTACTTC
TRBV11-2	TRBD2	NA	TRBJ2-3	CASSPGTSGTASSTDTQYF	TGTGCCAGCAGCCCCGGGACTAGCGGGACCGCCTCTAGCACAGATACGCAGTATTTT
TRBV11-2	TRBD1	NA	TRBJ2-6	CASSPYRGLSGANVLTF	TGTGCCAGCAGCCCGTACAGGGGGCTCTCTGGGGCCAACGTCCTGACTTTC
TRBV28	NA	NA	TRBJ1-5	CASRQLRQASNQPQHF	TGTGCCAGCAGACAGTTAAGACAGGCCAGCAATCAGCCCCAGCATTTT
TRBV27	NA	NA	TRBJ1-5	CASSLVAFMKPQHF	TGTGCCAGCAGTTTGGTGGCCTTTATGAAGCCCCAGCATTTT
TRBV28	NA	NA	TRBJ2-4	CASSLIRPREILNIQYF	TGTGCCAGCAGTTTGATTCGTCCCCGGGAGATACTAAACATTCAGTACTTC
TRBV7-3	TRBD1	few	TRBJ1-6	CASSLGQGSPLHF	TGTGCCAGCAGCTTAGGACAGGGCTCACCCCTCCACTTT
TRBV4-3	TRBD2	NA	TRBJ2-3	CASSQDGVAGAKDTQYF	TGCGCCAGCAGCCAAGATGGAGTAGCGGGAGCGAAAGATACGCAGTATTTT
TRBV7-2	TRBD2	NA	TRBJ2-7	CASSSRGSGRAYEQYF	TGTGCCAGCAGCTCCCGAGGTAGCGGGAGGGCCTACGAGCAGTACTTC
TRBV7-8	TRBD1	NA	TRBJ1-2	CASSLGVTGVGGYTF	TGTGCCAGCAGCTTAGGAGTGACAGGGGTAGGCGGCTACACCTTC
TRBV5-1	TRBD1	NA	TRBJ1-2	CASSTGQVNYGYTF	TGCGCCAGCAGCACCGGACAGGTTAACTATGGCTACACCTTC
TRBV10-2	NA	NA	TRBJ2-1	CASSVYSSGYNEQFF	TGCGCCAGCAGTGTTTACTCAAGCGGCTACAATGAGCAGTTCTTC
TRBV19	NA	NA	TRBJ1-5	CASSRGQGGGNQPQHF	TGTGCCAGTAGCCGTGGGCAGGGTGGGGGCAATCAGCCCCAGCATTTT
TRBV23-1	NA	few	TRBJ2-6	CASSPSVKRTGANVLTF	TGCGCCAGCAGCCCAAGTGTAAAGAGGACAGGGGCCAACGTCCTGACTTTC
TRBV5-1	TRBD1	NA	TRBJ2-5	CASSRDRAGETQYF	TGCGCCAGCAGCCGGGACAGGGCGGGAGAGACCCAGTACTTC
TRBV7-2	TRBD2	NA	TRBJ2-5	CASSFRGDQETQYF	TGTGCCAGCAGCTTCCGGGGGGACCAAGAGACCCAGTACTTC
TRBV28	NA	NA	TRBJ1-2	CASGGQGDNYGYTF	TGTGCCAGCGGAGGGCAGGGAGATAACTATGGCTACACCTTC
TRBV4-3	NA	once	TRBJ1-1	CASSHSRGGKIFF	TGCGCCAGCAGCCATTCTAGGGGCGGGAAGATATTCTTT
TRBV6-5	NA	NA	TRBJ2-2	CASSYYSYTGELFF	TGTGCCAGCAGTTATTACAGCTACACCGGGGAGCTGTTTTTT
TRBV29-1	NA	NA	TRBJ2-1	CSVDNRDNEQFF	TGCAGCGTCGATAACAGAGACAATGAGCAGTTCTTC
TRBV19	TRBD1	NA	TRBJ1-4	CASSGPGQGNEKLFF	TGTGCCAGTAGTGGCCCGGGACAGGGAAATGAAAAACTGTTTTTT
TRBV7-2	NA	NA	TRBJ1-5	CASSLGDYNQPQHF	TGTGCCAGCAGCTTAGGGGACTACAATCAGCCCCAGCATTTT
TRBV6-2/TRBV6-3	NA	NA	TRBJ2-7	CASSYYNLPTGLGDTYEQYF	TGTGCCAGCAGTTACTATAACCTTCCTACGGGACTGGGGGATACTTACGAGCAGTACTTC
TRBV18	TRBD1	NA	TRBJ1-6	CASSPPGGRGIPLHF	TGTGCCAGCTCTCCCCCAGGGGGCAGGGGAATACCCCTCCACTTT
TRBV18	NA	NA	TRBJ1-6	CASSPLAFEGNSPLHF	TGTGCCAGCTCACCACTGGCTTTCGAGGGAAATTCACCCCTCCACTTT
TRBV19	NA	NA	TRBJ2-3	CASSARLGTDTQYF	TGTGCCAGTAGTGCGCGACTAGGGACAGATACGCAGTATTTT
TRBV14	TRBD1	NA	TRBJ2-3	CASSETGTDTQYF	TGTGCCAGCAGCGAGACAGGGACAGATACGCAGTATTTT
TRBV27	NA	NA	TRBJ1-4	CASSLRGGLDEKLFF	TGTGCCAGCAGTTTACGGGGGGGCTTGGATGAAAAACTGTTTTTT
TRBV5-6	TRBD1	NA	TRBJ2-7	CASSLGGLWTGSYEQYF	TGTGCCAGCAGCTTGGGAGGTCTTTGGACAGGGAGCTACGAGCAGTACTTC
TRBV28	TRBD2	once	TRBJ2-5	CASTLAGVQETQYF	TGTGCCAGCACACTCGCGGGGGTCCAAGAGACCCAGTACTTC
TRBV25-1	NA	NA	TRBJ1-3	CASSVGRQKNTIYF	TGTGCCAGCAGTGTCGGTCGACAGAAGAACACCATATATTTT
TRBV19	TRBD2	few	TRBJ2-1	CASSISVLAGGNEQFF	TGTGCCAGTAGTATAAGTGTGCTAGCGGGAGGGAATGAGCAGTTCTTC
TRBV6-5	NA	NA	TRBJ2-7	CASSYLYAYEQYF	TGTGCCAGCAGTTACCTTTATGCCTACGAGCAGTACTTC
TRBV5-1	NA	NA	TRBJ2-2	CASSLQGFGGELFF	TGCGCCAGCAGCTTGCAGGGTTTCGGCGGGGAGCTGTTTTTT
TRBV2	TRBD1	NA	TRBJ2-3	CASRLTGTGGRDTQYF	TGTGCCAGCAGACTAACCGGGACAGGGGGACGAGATACGCAGTATTTT
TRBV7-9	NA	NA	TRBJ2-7	CASSFQNEQYF	TGTGCCAGCAGCTTTCAGAACGAGCAGTACTTC
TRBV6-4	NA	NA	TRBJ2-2	CASSERLENTGELFF	TGTGCCAGCAGTGAACGACTCGAAAACACCGGGGAGCTGTTTTTT
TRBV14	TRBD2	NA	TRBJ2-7	CASSQGSGSVEQYF	TGTGCCAGCAGCCAAGGTAGCGGGAGCGTCGAGCAGTACTTC
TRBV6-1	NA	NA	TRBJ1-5	CASSEGAYSNQPQHF	TGTGCCAGCAGTGAAGGGGCATATAGCAATCAGCCCCAGCATTTT
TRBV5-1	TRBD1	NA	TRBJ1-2	CASSLGTGANYGYTF	TGCGCCAGCAGCTTGGGGACAGGAGCCAACTATGGCTACACCTTC
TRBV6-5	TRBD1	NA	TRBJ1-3	CASIQRQGTGNTIYF	TGTGCCAGCATACAGAGACAGGGAACTGGAAACACCATATATTTT
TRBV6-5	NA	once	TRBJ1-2	CALGSSYGYTF	TGTGCCCTGGGCAGCTCCTATGGCTACACCTTC
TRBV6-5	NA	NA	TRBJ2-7	CASLSTVSYEQYF	TGTGCCAGCCTATCGACTGTCTCCTACGAGCAGTACTTC
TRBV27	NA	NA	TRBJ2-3	CASRLVGTDTQYF	TGTGCCAGCAGGCTAGTCGGCACAGATACGCAGTATTTT
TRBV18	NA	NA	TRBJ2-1	CASSPKLGSSYNEQFF	TGTGCCAGCTCACCAAAACTAGGGAGCTCCTACAATGAGCAGTTCTTC
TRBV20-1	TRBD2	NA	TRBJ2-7	CSASPRLAGGPYEQYF	TGCAGTGCTAGTCCCAGACTAGCGGGAGGCCCCTACGAGCAGTACTTC
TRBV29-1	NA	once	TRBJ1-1	CSVEGRGTEAFF	TGCAGCGTTGAAGGGCGCGGGACTGAAGCTTTCTTT
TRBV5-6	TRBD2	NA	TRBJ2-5	CASSLAGRFLQETQYF	TGTGCCAGCAGCTTGGCCGGGAGGTTCCTCCAAGAGACCCAGTACTTC
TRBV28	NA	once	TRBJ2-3	CASTPSWRAETDTQYF	TGTGCCAGCACCCCTTCATGGAGGGCCGAGACAGATACGCAGTATTTT
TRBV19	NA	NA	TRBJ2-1	CASSIRGNNYNEQFF	TGTGCCAGTAGTATCCGGGGGAACAACTACAATGAGCAGTTCTTC